The rows below give T cell receptor beta chains drawn from one sample of a study of T cells in Graves' hyperthyroidism and ophthalmopathy. A single record per CDR3 protein comes from TCRdb applying MiXCR to the multiplex PCR reads. The sample contains fewer than 500,000 distinct CDR3 sequences, roughly 14% of which appear only once. The sample taken for sequencing was blood. The receptor source for this set is a man younger than 35 with Graves' ophthalmopathy. The CDR3 runs from the conserved cysteine through the conserved F or W. D genes are given only for firm matches. Where a row states a size, it is once, few, many or the class of an expanded clone; other rows omit it.

D	size	J	V	CDR3	DNA
-	many	TRBJ2-1	TRBV2	CASSAYSWGEQFF	TGTGCCAGCAGTGCCTACTCATGGGGTGAGCAGTTCTTC
-	-	TRBJ2-5	TRBV29-1	CSVEGGGGETQYF	TGCAGCGTTGAGGGAGGTGGGGGAGAGACCCAGTACTTC
-	-	TRBJ2-1	TRBV5-1	CASSWSGNEQFF	TGCGCCAGCAGCTGGAGTGGTAATGAGCAGTTCTTC
-	-	TRBJ1-2	TRBV12-5	CASGLETTAGVNYGYTF	TGTGCTAGTGGTTTGGAAACGACGGCAGGGGTGAACTATGGCTACACCTTC
TRBD1	many	TRBJ1-1	TRBV2	CASRWDRSRTEAFF	TGTGCCAGCAGATGGGACAGAAGTAGGACTGAAGCTTTCTTT
-	many	TRBJ2-5	TRBV12-3/TRBV12-4	CASSAGETQYF	TGTGCCAGCAGTGCAGGGGAGACCCAGTACTTC
TRBD1	many	TRBJ1-5	TRBV7-8	CASSLRGRAQGLRQPQHF	TGTGCCAGCAGCTTAAGGGGGAGAGCACAGGGGCTTCGACAGCCCCAGCATTTT
TRBD1	many	TRBJ1-2	TRBV12-3/TRBV12-4	CASRPQGATNYGYTF	TGTGCCAGCAGGCCTCAGGGGGCCACGAACTATGGCTACACCTTC
-	many	TRBJ1-2	TRBV6-5	CASSYSANFRYGYTF	TGTGCCAGCAGTTACTCGGCCAACTTTCGCTATGGCTACACCTTC
-	many	TRBJ2-7	TRBV18	CASSPNRDSAYEQYF	TGTGCCAGCTCACCAAACAGGGATTCGGCCTACGAGCAGTACTTC
TRBD2	-	TRBJ2-7	TRBV19	CASNSGSSYEQYF	TGTGCCAGTAATAGCGGGAGCTCCTACGAGCAGTACTTC
-	many	TRBJ1-1	TRBV5-1	CASSLGLGAYTEAFF	TGCGCCAGCAGCTTGGGTCTAGGGGCCTACACTGAAGCTTTCTTT
TRBD1	-	TRBJ2-3	TRBV28	CAIRVTGTGSVHGTDTQYF	TGTGCCATCAGGGTCACCGGGACAGGGAGTGTGCACGGCACAGATACGCAGTATTTT
TRBD1	-	TRBJ1-4	TRBV6-1	CASTPGGQGYEKLFF	TGTGCCAGCACCCCAGGGGGACAGGGGTATGAAAAACTGTTTTTT
-	many	TRBJ1-6	TRBV9	CASSGWTRGRYNSPLHF	TGTGCCAGCAGCGGATGGACGCGGGGGCGGTATAATTCACCCCTCCACTTT
-	once	TRBJ2-1	TRBV7-3	CASSMDSYNEQFF	TGTGCCAGCAGCATGGACTCTTACAATGAGCAGTTCTTC
-	many	TRBJ2-5	TRBV4-1	CASSQGMAEKETQYF	TGCGCCAGCAGCCAAGGGATGGCGGAAAAAGAGACCCAGTACTTC
-	many	TRBJ2-7	TRBV6-2/TRBV6-3	CASSYGGEQYF	TGTGCCAGCAGTTACGGAGGCGAGCAGTACTTC
-	-	TRBJ1-6	TRBV7-9	CASSLGEGTLHF	TGTGCCAGCAGCTTAGGTGAGGGAACCCTCCACTTT
-	few	TRBJ2-1	TRBV7-9	CASSLSNVNEQFF	TGTGCCAGCAGCTTAAGCAATGTCAATGAGCAGTTCTTC
-	many	TRBJ2-1	TRBV20-1	CSARGLTFTDEQFF	TGCAGTGCTAGGGGGCTAACTTTCACCGATGAGCAGTTCTTC
TRBD2	-	TRBJ2-3	TRBV24-1	CATSDRLASTDTQYF	TGTGCCACCAGTGACCGACTAGCGAGCACAGATACGCAGTATTTT
-	few	TRBJ2-5	TRBV15	CATSSDRTQYF	TGTGCCACCAGCAGTGACAGAACCCAGTACTTC
-	many	TRBJ2-1	TRBV7-6	CASSLALANEQFF	TGTGCCAGCAGCTTAGCTCTAGCGAATGAGCAGTTCTTC
TRBD1	few	TRBJ1-5	TRBV6-2/TRBV6-3	CASKQAGTVSNQPQHF	TGTGCCAGCAAACAAGCCGGGACAGTTAGCAATCAGCCCCAGCATTTT
-	few	TRBJ1-5	TRBV11-2	CASSSTSNQPQHF	TGTGCCAGCAGCTCTACTAGCAATCAGCCCCAGCATTTT
-	many	TRBJ1-2	TRBV28	CASSLPWTEEAYGYTF	TGTGCCAGCAGTCTACCTTGGACAGAGGAAGCCTATGGCTACACCTTC
-	many	TRBJ2-7	TRBV19	CASSIEGGGGYEQYF	TGTGCCAGTAGTATAGAAGGAGGAGGAGGCTACGAGCAGTACTTC
TRBD1	-	TRBJ1-3	TRBV24-1	CATSDPRDRAGDTIYF	TGTGCCACCAGTGATCCCCGGGACAGGGCTGGAGACACCATATATTTT
-	many	TRBJ2-7	TRBV5-1	CASSLHDGSYEQYF	TGCGCCAGCAGCTTACATGACGGCTCCTACGAGCAGTACTTC
TRBD1	many	TRBJ2-3	TRBV5-1	CASSLRTGTTDTQYF	TGCGCCAGCAGCTTGAGGACAGGAACCACAGATACGCAGTATTTT
TRBD1	-	TRBJ1-2	TRBV12-3/TRBV12-4	CASEQGEGGYTF	TGTGCCAGTGAACAGGGGGAGGGGGGCTACACCTTC
TRBD1	many	TRBJ1-1	TRBV5-1	CASSLRDRGAEAFF	TGCGCCAGCAGCCTCCGGGACAGGGGCGCTGAAGCTTTCTTT
-	-	TRBJ2-3	TRBV4-2	CASSPHVALGGTDTQYF	TGTGCCAGCAGCCCTCACGTAGCTTTGGGGGGCACAGATACGCAGTATTTT
TRBD2	many	TRBJ2-1	TRBV5-1	CASSPGTSDYNEQFF	TGTGCCAGCAGCCCTGGGACTAGCGACTACAATGAGCAGTTCTTC